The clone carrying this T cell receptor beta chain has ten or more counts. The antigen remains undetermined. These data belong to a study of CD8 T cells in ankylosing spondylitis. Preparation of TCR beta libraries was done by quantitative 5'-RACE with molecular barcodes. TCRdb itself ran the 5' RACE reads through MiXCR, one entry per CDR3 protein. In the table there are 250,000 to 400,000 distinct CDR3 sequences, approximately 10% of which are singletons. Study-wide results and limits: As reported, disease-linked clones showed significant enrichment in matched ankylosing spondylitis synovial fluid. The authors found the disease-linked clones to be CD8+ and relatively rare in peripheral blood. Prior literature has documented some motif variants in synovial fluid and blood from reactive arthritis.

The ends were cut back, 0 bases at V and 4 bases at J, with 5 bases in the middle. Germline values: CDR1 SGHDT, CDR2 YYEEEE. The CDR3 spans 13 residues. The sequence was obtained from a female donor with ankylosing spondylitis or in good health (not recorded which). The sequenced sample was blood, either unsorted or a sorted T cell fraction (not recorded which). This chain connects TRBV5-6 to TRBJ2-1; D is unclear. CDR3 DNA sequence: TGTGCCAGCAGCTTGGTTCATTACAATGAGCAGTTCTTC. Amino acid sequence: CASSLVHYNEQFF.